Listed below are T cell receptor beta chains from one sample, sequenced in a study of T cell responses to AZD1222 COVID-19 vaccine. Generated by immunoSEQ multiplex PCR, the TCRdb table keeps only in-frame clones and is missing some. This table holds more than 150,000 clones, roughly 88% found once. Sequencing was performed on peripheral blood, taken on day 0 of AZD1222 vaccination. The receptors shown here come from an adult in good health. Each CDR3 is given with its conserved first and last residue. D genes are given only for firm matches. Part of the rows lack a size; the others show once, few, many or a class for expanded clones.

v_gene	abundance	d_gene	j_gene	CDR3aa	CDR3nt
TRBV5-4	once	NA	TRBJ2-7	CASSSSRDLSYEQYF	TGTGCCAGCAGCTCGTCCCGGGACCTCTCCTACGAGCAGTACTTC
TRBV7-3	NA	TRBD1	TRBJ1-1	CASSLTGNSRAFF	TGTGCCAGCAGCTTGACAGGGAATAGTAGAGCTTTCTTT
TRBV19	NA	TRBD1	TRBJ1-2	CASSTRQGTPNYGYTF	TGTGCCAGTAGTACACGACAGGGGACACCAAACTATGGCTACACCTTC
TRBV3-1/TRBV3-2	once	TRBD2	TRBJ2-1	CASSQASGTRFF	TGTGCCAGCAGCCAAGCTAGCGGCACTCGGTTCTTC
TRBV19	NA	NA	TRBJ2-3	CASSMRAASLSTDTQYF	TGTGCCAGTAGTATGAGGGCAGCTTCCCTAAGCACAGATACGCAGTATTTT
TRBV27	NA	NA	TRBJ2-7	CASSLLGTAYEQYF	TGTGCCAGCAGTTTATTGGGCACCGCCTACGAGCAGTACTTC
TRBV28	NA	NA	TRBJ1-2	CASSLMGAHGYTF	TGTGCCAGCAGTTTAATGGGTGCCCATGGCTACACCTTC
TRBV10-1	NA	TRBD1	TRBJ2-5	CASSESGTGAVETQYF	TGCGCCAGCAGTGAGTCGGGGACAGGGGCTGTAGAGACCCAGTACTTC
TRBV11-3	NA	NA	TRBJ2-2	CASRKDTNTGELFF	TGTGCCAGCAGGAAAGACACGAACACCGGGGAGCTGTTTTTT
TRBV7-6	NA	NA	TRBJ2-1	CASSFFSDRDEQFF	TGTGCCAGCAGCTTCTTTTCGGACCGAGACGAGCAGTTCTTC
TRBV11-3	NA	NA	TRBJ1-2	CASSLTSRGEDGYTF	TGTGCCAGCAGCTTAACCAGCAGAGGGGAAGATGGCTACACCTTC
TRBV10-3	once	NA	TRBJ2-1	CAISVGFSNEQFF	TGTGCCATCAGTGTAGGGTTTTCAAATGAGCAGTTCTTC
TRBV13	NA	TRBD2	TRBJ2-3	CASSLGGLAGPDTQYF	TGTGCCAGCAGCTTAGGGGGACTAGCGGGCCCGGATACGCAGTATTTT
TRBV6-5	NA	NA	TRBJ2-1	CASSYKGRFNEQFF	TGTGCCAGCAGTTACAAGGGGCGGTTCAATGAGCAGTTCTTC
TRBV6-6	NA	NA	TRBJ2-2	CASRGDNRAGGELFF	TGTGCCAGCAGAGGAGATAACAGGGCCGGCGGGGAGCTGTTTTTT
TRBV5-6	once	TRBD2	TRBJ2-5	CASSLMTSGETQYF	TGTGCCAGCAGCTTGATGACTAGCGGAGAGACCCAGTACTTC
TRBV9	few	TRBD1	TRBJ2-5	CASSPRTGTRETQYF	TGTGCCAGCAGCCCTCGGACAGGGACGAGGGAGACCCAGTACTTC
TRBV12-3/TRBV12-4	NA	NA	TRBJ1-1	CASSFGETAFF	TGTGCCAGCAGTTTCGGGGAGACAGCTTTCTTT
TRBV28	NA	TRBD2	TRBJ2-1	CASSLLVGGPGYNEQFF	TGTGCCAGCAGTTTATTGGTGGGAGGGCCAGGGTACAATGAGCAGTTCTTC